Listed here are 28 T cell receptor beta chains from one sample, sequenced in a study of T cells in Graves' hyperthyroidism and ophthalmopathy (dated by TCRdb to the late 2010s). The library was generated by multiplex PCR. Sequencing was performed on an Illumina HiSeq 2000. Amplification of TCR beta CDR3 regions was carried out from RNA transcripts. The TCR CDR3 was subjected to a first round of RT-PCR using the HTBI primer set and the Qiagen OneStep RT-PCR kit. TCRdb took the public reads, trimmed them with fastp at Q25, ran MiXCR for clone calling and kept in-frame beta chains. All rows with the same CDR3 protein become a single entry with the most common DNA and genes. The sample table lists some 560,000 distinct CDR3 sequences, less than 15% of them with a count of one. Together, the top ten hold approximately 13% of the sample. The sample was blood. These receptors all come from a woman aged 40 to 50 with Graves' hyperthyroidism.

The DNA for the CDR3 is TGTGCCAGCAGTGAAATTAGACTAGCGCCGGAGACCCAGTACTTC. The encoded protein is CASSEIRLAPETQYF. The chain joins TRBV6-1 to TRBJ2-5, with 8 positions matching TRBD2. This CDR3 is 15 amino acids long. V trimming: 2 bases; J trimming: 5 bases; junction bases outside the gene matches: 7. The germline gives CDR1 MNHNS, CDR2 SASEGT.

This clonotype occurred many times. This chain connects TRBV24-1 to TRBJ2-1, with no clear D. V was pared by 6 bases and J by 0 bases, with 14 bases between. This CDR3 has 16 amino acids. CDR1 and CDR2 from the germline V gene are KGHDR and SFDVKD. The CDR3 DNA reads TGTGCCACCAGTTCGAAGGACGCCGCCTCCTACAATGAGCAGTTCTTC. Translation: CATSSKDAASYNEQFF.

This clonotype was observed at least ten times. The chain uses TRBV5-1 and TRBJ2-7; TRBD1 matches 8 bases. CDR1 is SGHRS and CDR2 is YFSETQ in the germline V gene. The CDR3 sequence is 15 residues long. Trimming at V came to 4 bases and at J to 1 base, leaving 7 bases not matched to a gene. CDR3 DNA: TGCGCCAGCAGCCCGCAGGGGGCTGGGTCCTACGAGCAGTACTTC. Encoded protein: CASSPQGAGSYEQYF.

This clonotype was seen a handful of times. The CDR3 DNA reads TGCAGCGTTGAGTCCGGGACATCCCAGCATTTT. This codes for CSVESGTSQHF. The chain is built from TRBV29-1 and TRBJ1-5, with D possibly being TRBD1 (6 bases). The CDR3 length is 11 residues. V was cut by 3 bases and J by 11 bases, with 11 bases left in between. Per the germline V gene, CDR1 is SQVTM and CDR2 is ANQGSEA.

CDR3 protein: CATSDSIPGQESYNEQFF. The CDR3 coding sequence is TGTGCCACCAGTGATTCCATACCGGGACAGGAGTCCTACAATGAGCAGTTCTTC. This chain links TRBV24-1 with TRBJ2-1; 8 bases match TRBD1. CDR1 KGHDR and CDR2 SFDVKD come from the germline V gene. The V gene end was trimmed by 2 bases and the J gene end by 1 base; junction bases not matched to a gene: 9. The CDR3 sequence is 18 residues long.

This clonotype came up a few times. The V call is TRBV4-2, the J call TRBJ2-7; possibly TRBD2 for D (5 bases). V gave up 1 base and J gave up 3 bases, with 10 bases separating them. This CDR3 is built from 14 residues. Germline V CDR1 and CDR2: LGHNA, YNFKEQ. The CDR3 loop is CASSQVLANYEQYF. The CDR3 DNA follows: TGTGCCAGCAGCCAAGTCTTAGCGAACTACGAGCAGTACTTC.

A note on this clonotype: Germline is not matched at one junction end, which may reflect a read error. The V gene is TRBV20-1, the J gene TRBJ1-1; D is unclear. Germline loops: CDR1 DFQATT, CDR2 SNEGSKA (reference sequence). The CDR3 covers 15 residues. This chain's CDR3 is CSASLVGPLNTKAFF. The CDR3 nucleotides read TGCAGTGCTAGTCTGGTGGGTCCATTGAACACTAAAGCTTTCTTT.

The J gene is TRBJ2-7, the V gene TRBV27; TRBD1 agrees at 7 bases. CDR3 length: 16 amino acids. The junction had 11 bases not matched to a gene; V was cut back by 5 bases and J by 1 base. CDR1 and CDR2 from the germline V gene are MNHEY and SMNVEV (reference sequence). This chain's CDR3 is CASSNNTGAPSYEQYF. The CDR3 DNA sequence: TGTGCCAGCAGTAACAACACAGGGGCTCCATCCTACGAGCAGTACTTC.

The chain links TRBV27 to TRBJ2-7, with D tentatively TRBD2 (6 bases). Germline V gene lookup returns CDR1 MNHEY and CDR2 SMNVEV (reference sequence). The CDR3 is made up of 14 amino acids. The V end lost 6 bases, the J end lost 0 bases, and 12 bases lay between the germline ends. DNA of the CDR3: TGTGCCAGCAGACTGATCGGGAGCTCCTACGAGCAGTACTTC. Translated: CASRLIGSSYEQYF.

This clonotype was detected many times. This chain uses TRBV2 with TRBJ1-6; no clear D gene. Germline values: CDR1 SNHLY, CDR2 FYNNEI. The CDR3 has 11 amino acids. The V end lost 5 bases, the J end lost 9 bases, and 5 bases lay between the germline ends. This chain's CDR3 is CASSTVSPLHF. For the CDR3, the DNA is TGTGCCAGCAGTACGGTTTCACCCCTCCACTTT.

The table lists this clonotype with many counts. The chain joins TRBV3-1 to TRBJ1-5; D is unresolved. Germline assignment: CDR1 LGHDT and CDR2 YNNKEL (reference sequence). V was clipped by 0 bases and J by 4 bases, with 7 bases between them. The CDR3 runs 14 residues. CDR3 nucleotide sequence: TGTGCCAGCAGCCAAGAATCGGGGAATCAGCCCCAGCATTTT. It translates to CASSQESGNQPQHF.

This clonotype was picked up many times. The chain links TRBV7-2 to TRBJ2-7; TRBD1 or TRBD2 may be the D gene (5 bases each). This CDR3 has 12 residues. V lost 4 bases to trimming and J lost 4 bases, with 8 bases between them. Germline V gene data show CDR1 as SGHTA and CDR2 as FQGNSA. CDR3 nucleotides: TGTGCCAGCAGCTGGGGGATTTACGAGCAGTACTTC. Its protein is CASSWGIYEQYF.

This clonotype was counted at least ten times. The rearrangement joins TRBV20-1 to TRBJ1-6; TRBD1 aligns across 9 bases. This CDR3 spans 15 amino acids. CDR1 and CDR2 from the germline V gene are DFQATT and SNEGSKA (reference sequence). V shed 6 bases, J shed 4 bases, and the junction held 7 bases outside the gene matches. The CDR3: CSAIPGQGYNSPLHF. The CDR3 DNA follows: TGCAGTGCCATACCGGGACAGGGATATAATTCACCCCTCCACTTT.

This chain uses TRBV9 with TRBJ2-1; D is possibly TRBD1 or TRBD2 (5 bases each). V lost 0 bases, J lost 4 bases, and 11 bases lay in between. The CDR3 covers 15 residues. Germline assignment: CDR1 SGDLS and CDR2 YYNGEE. The DNA of the CDR3 is TGTGCCAGCAGCGTAGTGGCAGGGACGTACAATGAGCAGTTCTTC. It encodes CASSVVAGTYNEQFF.

The genes are TRBV20-1 and TRBJ1-4, with 9 bases fitting TRBD1. Germline CDR1 reads DFQATT; CDR2 reads SNEGSKA (reference sequence). With 0 bases clipped from V and 6 bases from J, the junction kept 2 bases outside the gene matches. CDR3 length: 14 residues. The CDR3 is CSARDRTGDEKLFF. CDR3 coding DNA: TGCAGTGCTAGAGATAGGACAGGGGATGAAAAACTGTTTTTT.

This clonotype has more than one count but fewer than ten. The rearrangement uses TRBV30 and TRBJ2-2; TRBD2 matches 8 bases. The germline V gene has CDR1 GTSNPN and CDR2 SVGIG (reference sequence). The junction had 15 bases not matched to a gene; V was cut back by 4 bases and J by 8 bases. This CDR3 is 16 amino acids long. The CDR3: CAWTGPSGLPRGELFF. CDR3 sequence (DNA): TGTGCCTGGACGGGCCCTAGCGGGCTTCCCAGGGGGGAGCTGTTTTTT.

This clonotype was recorded once. A much larger clone sits a single nucleotide away, making a read error possible. The chain has TRBV20-1 and TRBJ2-1, with TRBD2 matching 12 bases. Germline-derived CDR1 and CDR2 are DFQATT and SNEGSKA (reference sequence). The CDR3 spans 15 residues. DNA for the CDR3: TGCAGTGCTTTCGCGGCGGCTAGCGGGAGGGCTGAGCAGCTCTTC. This translates into CSAFAAASGRAEQLF.

This clonotype came up many times. The chain couples TRBV3-1 to TRBJ2-3; D is perhaps TRBD1 (5 bases). CDR3 length equals 17 residues. The V and J ends lost 1 base and 0 bases respectively, with 14 bases between them. The germline V gene encodes CDR1 LGHDT and CDR2 YNNKEL (reference sequence). The CDR3, as DNA: TGTGCCAGCAGCCAAGGTCTAGGGGCTACTAGCACAGATACGCAGTATTTT. Amino acid sequence: CASSQGLGATSTDTQYF.

This clonotype was counted many times. The chain recombines TRBV2 with TRBJ2-7; D is uncertain. V was shortened by 7 bases and J by 0 bases, with 10 bases between the two germline ends. The CDR3 runs to 13 residues. CDR1 is SNHLY, CDR2 FYNNEI, per germline. The CDR3 sequence is CASISTPSYEQYF. The CDR3 DNA sequence: TGTGCCAGCATTTCTACACCCTCCTACGAGCAGTACTTC.

This clonotype came up many times. This chain uses TRBV28 with TRBJ1-1, with a weak D call TRBD1 (6 bases). The V and J ends lost 5 bases and 6 bases respectively, with 13 bases between them. CDR1 and CDR2 (germline): MDHEN, SYDVKM. This CDR3 region has 13 residues. The CDR3 DNA sequence: TGTGCCAGCAGTCTGACAGGTGAGCCTGAAGCTTTCTTT. It translates to CASSLTGEPEAFF.

This clonotype has just a few counts. The gene calls are TRBV6-5 and TRBJ1-3, with unresolved D. Deletions cut 2 bases from V and 3 bases from J, with 8 bases between. The CDR3 runs 14 residues. The germline CDR1 and CDR2 sequences are MNHEY and SVGAGI. Written as DNA, the CDR3 is TGTGCCAGCAGTTACGGGGTGTTTGGAAACACCATATATTTT. This encodes CASSYGVFGNTIYF.

The chain has TRBV7-9 and TRBJ2-7; D gene uncertain. Trimming removed 1 base at V and 7 bases at J, with 14 bases between. This CDR3 has 14 amino acids. Germline lookup yields CDR1 SEHNR and CDR2 FQNEAQ (reference sequence). The CDR3 protein is CASSLDPNPREQYF. DNA for the CDR3: TGTGCCAGCAGCTTAGACCCCAATCCGCGGGAGCAGTACTTC.

This clonotype came up a few times. The gene calls are TRBV5-6 and TRBJ2-3; D gene ambiguous. The CDR3 has 15 residues. V lost 4 bases to trimming and J lost 1 base, with 13 bases between them. The germline gives CDR1 SGHDT, CDR2 YYEEEE. The CDR3 nucleotides are TGTGCCAGCAGCGAAGCACATTCGGGCACAGATACGCAGTATTTT. This encodes CASSEAHSGTDTQYF.

There are a few counts of this clonotype. The chain recombines TRBV20-1 with TRBJ2-2; no clear D. Trimming took off 3 bases at V and 0 bases at J, with 8 bases between the two ends. Germline CDR1 reads DFQATT; CDR2 reads SNEGSKA (reference sequence). The CDR3 contains 14 residues. CDR3 sequence: CSARSKTNTGELFF. In DNA, the CDR3 is TGCAGTGCTAGGTCAAAAACGAACACCGGGGAGCTGTTTTTT.

The table lists this clonotype with many counts. This chain links TRBV13 with TRBJ1-3, with D perhaps TRBD1 (6 bases). Trimming left V 5 bases short and J 4 bases short, with 15 bases between. Germline CDR1 and CDR2: PRHDT and FYEKMQ (reference sequence). The CDR3 has 15 amino acids. The CDR3 sequence: CASSPRTGPGNTIYF. The CDR3 DNA reads as TGTGCCAGCAGCCCACGAACAGGGCCCGGAAACACCATATATTTT. Together with reference TRBV13 and TRBJ1-3, the CDR3 gives the full variable domain: AAGVIQSPRHLIKEKRETATLKCYPIPRHDTVYWYQQGPGQDPQFLISFYEKMQSDKGSIPDRFSAQQFSDYHSELNMSSLELGDSALYFCASSPRTGPGNTIYFGEGSWLTVV.

The sample holds many counts of this clonotype. The rearrangement links TRBV6-1 to TRBJ2-7; D perhaps matches TRBD2 (5 bases). The CDR3 has 14 amino acids. V gave up 1 base and J gave up 3 bases, with 10 bases separating them. The germline gives CDR1 MNHNS, CDR2 SASEGT. Here the CDR3 DNA reads TGTGCCAGCAGTGAAGGTGGTAGCGACTACGAGCAGTACTTC. Translating gives CASSEGGSDYEQYF.

This clonotype was seen once. A much bigger clone sits one base away, suggesting this may be a read error. V is TRBV27 and J is TRBJ1-2; TRBD1 might be the D (5 bases). Germline CDR1 is MNHEY and CDR2 is SMNVEV (reference sequence). The CDR3 loop spans 13 amino acids. In DNA form, the CDR3 reads TGTGTCAGCAGTTTGTGGGGCAGCTATGGCTACACCTTC. Translated: CVSSLWGSYGYTF.

Concerning this clonotype: A read error is possible here, since a much larger clone lies one base away. The CDR3 region is CASSKGSSTNEKPFF. The CDR3 region has the DNA TGTGCCAGCAGTAAGGGATCTTCAACTAATGAAAAACCGTTTTTT. V and J are TRBV2 and TRBJ1-4, with no clear D. Germline CDR1 and CDR2: SNHLY and FYNNEI. The length of the CDR3 is 15 residues.